This T cell receptor (beta chain) was identified in a study of cytomegalovirus exposure and HLA in healthy donors. Researchers ran the PCR with 60 Vbeta and 13 Jbeta primers. Clones were read by immunoSEQ multiplex PCR, and TCRdb kept only the in-frame ones, dropping some. The table includes 200,000 to 250,000 clones, 65% to 85% detected once. This CDR3 region has 15 residues. CDR1 is GTSNPN and CDR2 is SVGIG in the germline V gene (reference sequence). V lost 2 bases and J lost 4, with 16 bases in between. This TCR came from a boy aged 2 to 10 in good health and CMV-seronegative. The sequencing sample was made of PBMCs. The chain carries TRBV30 and TRBJ2-3; weak D call: TRBD1 (5 bases). CDR3 residues: CAWSWTRATSDTQYF. DNA of the CDR3: TGTGCCTGGAGTTGGACCAGGGCTACCTCAGATACGCAGTATTTT.